A selection of T cell receptor beta chains follows, all from one sample in a study of graft-versus-host responses after intestinal transplantation. The table came from immunoSEQ multiplex PCR; TCRdb's copy has only in-frame clones and leaves some out. The data show roughly 12,000 clones, about 83% seen once. This sample comprised PBMCs, obtained just under 130 days after transplant. These receptors were taken from a human patient who received an intestinal transplant, so some T cells may come from the graft donor. The CDR3 runs from the conserved cysteine through the conserved F or W. D genes are given only for firm matches. Only part of the rows carry a size: once, few, many, or a class if the clone is expanded.

CDR3aa,CDR3nt,d_gene,v_gene,abundance,j_gene
CASTQKETGEDGYTF,TGCGCCAGCACCCAAAAGGAGACAGGGGAGGATGGCTACACCTTC,TRBD1,TRBV23-1,-,TRBJ1-2
CASSLNPSTEAFF,TGTGCCAGCAGCTTAAATCCGAGCACTGAAGCTTTCTTT,-,TRBV7-9,-,TRBJ1-1
CASSLSGIGYNEQFF,TGTGCCAGCAGTTTAAGCGGGATCGGCTACAATGAGCAGTTCTTC,TRBD2,TRBV28,-,TRBJ2-1
CASSPGQGGYEQYF,TGTGCCAGCAGCCCGGGACAGGGGGGATACGAGCAGTACTTC,TRBD1,TRBV7-6,once,TRBJ2-7
CASTSDGYGYTF,TGTGCCAGTACAAGCGACGGGTATGGCTACACCTTC,-,TRBV19,-,TRBJ1-2
CASSESGYEQYF,TGCGCCAGCAGTGAGTCGGGATATGAGCAGTACTTC,-,TRBV10-2,-,TRBJ2-7
CASSSRDRDYDEQFF,TGTGCCAGCAGCTCCCGGGACAGGGATTACGATGAGCAGTTCTTC,TRBD1,TRBV5-8,-,TRBJ2-1
CASSLAVGLEQYF,TGTGCCAGCAGTTTAGCGGTGGGGCTCGAGCAGTACTTC,-,TRBV27,-,TRBJ2-7
CAIGTGVGGEQYF,TGTGCCATCGGGACAGGGGTCGGCGGCGAGCAGTACTTC,TRBD1,TRBV10-3,once,TRBJ2-7
CSVESRDTQYF,TGCAGCGTTGAAAGCAGGGATACGCAGTATTTT,-,TRBV29-1,-,TRBJ2-3
CASSLWDRETQYF,TGTGCCAGCAGCCTATGGGACAGAGAGACCCAGTACTTC,TRBD1,TRBV11-1,-,TRBJ2-5
CASSRTSGSYEQYF,TGTGCCAGCAGCCGGACTAGCGGCTCCTACGAGCAGTACTTC,TRBD2,TRBV6-5,-,TRBJ2-7
CASSPRGGPVEPQHF,TGTGCCAGCAGCCCCAGAGGAGGCCCCGTAGAGCCCCAGCATTTT,-,TRBV7-6,-,TRBJ1-5
CASSLAPSGSGGEQFF,TGCGCCAGCAGCTTGGCTCCTAGCGGGAGTGGAGGTGAGCAGTTCTTC,TRBD2,TRBV5-1,few,TRBJ2-1
CASSLGPDTQYF,TGTGCCAGCAGCTTAGGACCAGATACGCAGTATTTT,-,TRBV7-9,-,TRBJ2-3
CASSETPVYEQYF,TGTGCCAGCAGTGAAACCCCGGTCTACGAGCAGTACTTC,-,TRBV6-1,-,TRBJ2-7
CAISLGPNYEQYF,TGTGCCATCTCGCTCGGGCCGAATTACGAGCAGTACTTC,-,TRBV6-1,-,TRBJ2-7
CASRRLAGGDYEQYF,TGTGCCAGCAGAAGACTAGCGGGAGGAGACTACGAGCAGTACTTC,TRBD2,TRBV5-6,-,TRBJ2-7
CASSIFSNEQFF,TGTGCCAGTAGTATTTTTAGCAATGAGCAGTTCTTC,-,TRBV19,-,TRBJ2-1
CASSTGTGSYEQYF,TGTGCCAGCAGTACTGGGACGGGTTCCTACGAGCAGTACTTC,-,TRBV6-5,few,TRBJ2-7
CASSFSGLLWDEQFF,TGTGCCAGCAGTTTTAGCGGGCTTCTGTGGGATGAGCAGTTCTTC,TRBD2,TRBV28,-,TRBJ2-1
CASSYSGLGAYEQYF,TGTGCCAGCAGTTACTCAGGCTTAGGGGCCTACGAGCAGTACTTC,-,TRBV6-5,-,TRBJ2-7
CASSLGGSFADTQYF,TGTGCCAGCAGCTTAGGCGGGAGTTTTGCAGATACGCAGTATTTT,-,TRBV13,once,TRBJ2-3
CASGVAGQSSGANVLTF,TGTGCCTCCGGGGTAGCGGGACAGAGCTCTGGGGCCAACGTCCTGACTTTC,-,TRBV7-3,-,TRBJ2-6
CASSTGTGTYEQYF,TGTGCCAGCAGCACCGGGACAGGGACCTACGAGCAGTACTTC,TRBD1,TRBV6-6,-,TRBJ2-7
CASSIGGAGNYEQYF,TGTGCCAGTAGTATAGGAGGCGCAGGGAATTACGAGCAGTACTTC,-,TRBV19,few,TRBJ2-7
CASASGRTDTQYF,TGTGCCAGCGCTAGCGGGAGAACAGATACGCAGTATTTT,TRBD2,TRBV5-5,few,TRBJ2-3
CASRATGANEQFF,TGTGCCAGCCGAGCGACGGGGGCCAATGAGCAGTTCTTC,-,TRBV6-1,-,TRBJ2-1
CASSLFRGETQYF,TGTGCCAGCAGCTTATTTCGTGGGGAGACCCAGTACTTC,-,TRBV7-2,-,TRBJ2-5
CASSPRGGSTDTQYF,TGTGCCAGCAGCCCCAGGGGGGGAAGCACAGATACGCAGTATTTT,-,TRBV4-2,large,TRBJ2-3
CASSNLGEQYF,TGTGCCAGCTCCAATCTCGGGGAGCAGTACTTC,-,TRBV11-2,-,TRBJ2-7
CASSQEKPSGEQFF,TGTGCCAGCAGCCAAGAGAAGCCGTCGGGTGAGCAGTTCTTC,-,TRBV4-2,-,TRBJ2-1
CTSSQVGLVPDTQYF,TGCACCAGCAGCCAAGTAGGACTAGTCCCAGATACGCAGTATTTT,-,TRBV1,-,TRBJ2-3
CATQQVADSYNEQFF,TGTGCCACCCAGCAGGTAGCAGACAGCTACAATGAGCAGTTCTTC,-,TRBV6-4,-,TRBJ2-1
CASSPTGGGGDTRYF,TGTGCCAGCAGCCCTACAGGGGGCGGGGGAGATACGCGGTATTTT,TRBD1,TRBV6-6,-,TRBJ2-3
CAWGDRVKYEQYF,TGTGCCTGGGGGGACAGAGTAAAGTACGAGCAGTACTTC,TRBD1,TRBV30,once,TRBJ2-7
CASTLAGSYEQYF,TGTGCCAGCACGCTAGCGGGGTCCTACGAGCAGTACTTC,TRBD2,TRBV27,-,TRBJ2-7
CASSELAGGPETQYF,TGTGCCAGCAGTGAACTAGCGGGAGGGCCAGAGACCCAGTACTTC,TRBD2,TRBV6-1,-,TRBJ2-5
CAFNRWEAGELFF,TGTGCCTTTAACCGATGGGAAGCCGGGGAGCTGTTTTTT,-,TRBV6-1,-,TRBJ2-2
CASSETVSTNEKLFF,TGTGCCAGCAGTGAAACGGTTTCAACTAATGAAAAACTGTTTTTT,-,TRBV2,-,TRBJ1-4
CASSFPRQGVGNTIYF,TGTGCCAGCAGCTTCCCTCGACAGGGGGTTGGAAACACCATATATTTT,TRBD1,TRBV11-2,-,TRBJ1-3
CASSSPGSNSPLHF,TGTGCCAGCAGTTCCCCAGGAAGCAATTCACCCCTCCACTTT,-,TRBV27,-,TRBJ1-6
CASSDMTPSSYNEQFF,TGCGCCAGCAGTGATATGACACCGAGCTCCTACAATGAGCAGTTCTTC,-,TRBV10-1,few,TRBJ2-1
CASSLDPNAGELFF,TGTGCCAGCAGCTTAGATCCGAATGCCGGGGAGCTGTTTTTT,-,TRBV11-2,-,TRBJ2-2
CASSEKITEAFF,TGTGCCAGCAGTGAAAAGATCACTGAAGCTTTCTTT,-,TRBV6-1,-,TRBJ1-1
CASSNSISGFNEQFF,TGTGCCAGCAGCAACTCCATTTCAGGGTTCAATGAGCAGTTCTTC,-,TRBV7-9,few,TRBJ2-1
CASSETPTSGPHEQFF,TGTGCCAGCAGTGAAACCCCGACTAGCGGGCCCCATGAGCAGTTCTTC,TRBD2,TRBV6-1,-,TRBJ2-1
CASRHAGVGPDTQYF,TGTGCCAGCAGGCATGCGGGAGTAGGCCCAGATACGCAGTATTTT,TRBD2,TRBV28,once,TRBJ2-3
CSTPGYSNQPQHF,TGTTCCACCCCAGGTTATAGCAATCAGCCCCAGCATTTT,-,TRBV13,-,TRBJ1-5
CASPGDTEAFF,TGTGCCAGTCCAGGGGACACTGAAGCTTTCTTT,-,TRBV6-1,-,TRBJ1-1
CASSLSGYEQYF,TGTGCCAGCAGCTTGAGCGGCTACGAGCAGTACTTC,-,TRBV5-4,-,TRBJ2-7